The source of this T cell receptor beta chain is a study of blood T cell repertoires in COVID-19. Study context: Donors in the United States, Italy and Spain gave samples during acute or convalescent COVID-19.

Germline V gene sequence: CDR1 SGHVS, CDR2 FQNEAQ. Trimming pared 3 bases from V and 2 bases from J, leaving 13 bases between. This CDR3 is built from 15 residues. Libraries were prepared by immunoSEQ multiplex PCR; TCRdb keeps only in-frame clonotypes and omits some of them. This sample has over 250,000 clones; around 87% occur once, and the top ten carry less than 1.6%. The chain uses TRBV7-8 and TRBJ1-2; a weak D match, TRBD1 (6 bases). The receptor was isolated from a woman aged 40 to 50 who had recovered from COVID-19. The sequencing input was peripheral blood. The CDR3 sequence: CASSFYPQGNYGYTF. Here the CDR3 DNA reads TGTGCCAGCAGCTTTTACCCTCAGGGGAACTATGGCTACACCTTC.